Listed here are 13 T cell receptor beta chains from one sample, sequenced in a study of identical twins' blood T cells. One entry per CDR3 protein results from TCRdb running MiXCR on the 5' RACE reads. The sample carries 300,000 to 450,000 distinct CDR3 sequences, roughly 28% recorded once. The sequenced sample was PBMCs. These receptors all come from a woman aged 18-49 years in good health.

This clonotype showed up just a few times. This CDR3 reads CASSFMGQGETQYF. CDR3 coding DNA: TGTGCCAGCAGCTTTATGGGGCAAGGAGAGACCCAGTACTTC. The chain is built from TRBV7-9 and TRBJ2-5, with a possible D match to TRBD1 (5 bases). Germline loops: CDR1 SEHNR, CDR2 FQNEAQ (reference sequence). Trimming shortened V by 3 bases and J by 4 bases, and 12 bases separated the two germline ends. This CDR3 has 14 residues.

Here the CDR3 reads CSARSGTDTQYF. CDR3 nucleotides: TGCAGTGCTAGAAGTGGCACAGATACGCAGTATTTT. The V and J genes are TRBV20-1 and TRBJ2-3, with no clear D. CDR1 is DFQATT, CDR2 SNEGSKA, per germline (reference sequence). Trimming cost V 2 bases and J 1 base, with 4 bases left between them. The CDR3 extends over 12 amino acids.

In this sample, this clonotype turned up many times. The CDR3: CASSYGVTTGELFF. As DNA, the CDR3 is TGTGCCAGCAGTTACGGGGTGACTACCGGGGAGCTGTTTTTT. The chain couples TRBV6-6 to TRBJ2-2; no firm D call. The germline V gene encodes CDR1 MNHNY and CDR2 SVGAGI (reference sequence). The CDR3 contains 14 residues. Trimming took off 2 bases at V and 5 bases at J, with 9 bases between the two ends.

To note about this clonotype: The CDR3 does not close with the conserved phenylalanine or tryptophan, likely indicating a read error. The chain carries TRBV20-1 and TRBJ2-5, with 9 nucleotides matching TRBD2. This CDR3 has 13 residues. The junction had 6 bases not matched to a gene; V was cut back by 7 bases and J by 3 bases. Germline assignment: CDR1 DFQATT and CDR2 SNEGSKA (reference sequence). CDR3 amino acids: CSVGLADKETQYL. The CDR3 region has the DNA TGCAGTGTGGGACTAGCTGATAAAGAGACCCAGTACCTC.

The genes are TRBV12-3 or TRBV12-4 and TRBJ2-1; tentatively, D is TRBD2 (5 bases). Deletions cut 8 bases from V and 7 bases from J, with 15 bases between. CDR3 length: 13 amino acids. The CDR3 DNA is TGTGCCAGCTTAGCGTCCATGGCGAATGAGCAGTTCTTC. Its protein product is CASLASMANEQFF.

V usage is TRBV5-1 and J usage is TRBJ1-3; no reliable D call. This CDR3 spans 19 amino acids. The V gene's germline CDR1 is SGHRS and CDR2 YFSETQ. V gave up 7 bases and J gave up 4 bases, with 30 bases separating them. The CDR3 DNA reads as TGCGCCAGCTCCGCTTTCGGGCTGCCCGGGTTTGCATTAGGAAACACCATATATTTT. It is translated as CASSAFGLPGFALGNTIYF.

The CDR3 reads CASSLIDTAIPTDTQYF. In DNA, the CDR3 is TGTGCCAGCAGCCTTATCGACACAGCAATTCCCACAGATACGCAGTATTTT. J is TRBJ2-3 and V is TRBV7-8; D is unclear. Germline assignment: CDR1 SGHVS and CDR2 FQNEAQ. The CDR3 is 17 amino acids. The germline V and J ends were trimmed by 5 bases and 2 bases, with 20 bases remaining between them. Filled out from reference TRBV7-8 and TRBJ2-3, the complete variable domain reads GAGVSQSPRYKVAKRGQDVALRCDPISGHVSLFWYQQALGQGPEFLTYFQNEAQLDKSGLPSDRFFAERPEGSVSTLKIQRTQQEDSAVYLCASSLIDTAIPTDTQYFGPGTRLTVL.

CDR3 coding DNA: TGTGCCAGTAGTATTGAGCATTCGGGACAGGGGATCTACACCTTC. Its translation is CASSIEHSGQGIYTF. This sequence joins TRBV19 and TRBJ1-2; the match to TRBD1 covers 10 bases. CDR1 is LNHDA and CDR2 is SQIVND in the germline V gene (reference sequence). The CDR3 has 15 amino acids. The trim removed 3 bases at V and 10 bases at J, leaving 11 bases unmatched.

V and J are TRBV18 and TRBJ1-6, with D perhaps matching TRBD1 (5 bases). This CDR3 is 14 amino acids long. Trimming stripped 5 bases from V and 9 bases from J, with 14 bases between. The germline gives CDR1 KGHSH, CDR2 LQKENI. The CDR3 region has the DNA TGTGCCAGCTCATCGGGACCGCGTGGTTCACCCCTCCACTTT. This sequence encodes CASSSGPRGSPLHF.

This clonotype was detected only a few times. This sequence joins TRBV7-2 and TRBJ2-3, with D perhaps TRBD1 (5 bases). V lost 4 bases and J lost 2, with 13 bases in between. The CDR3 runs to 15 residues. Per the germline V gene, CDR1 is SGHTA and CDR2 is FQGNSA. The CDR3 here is CASSWGILDTDTQYF. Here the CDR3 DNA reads TGTGCCAGCAGCTGGGGCATTTTAGACACAGATACGCAGTATTTT.

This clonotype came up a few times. The chain's CDR3 is CASSLVGSPYEQYF. As DNA, the CDR3 is TGCGCCAGCAGCTTGGTTGGCAGTCCCTACGAGCAGTACTTC. The V and J genes are TRBV5-1 and TRBJ2-7; no definite D call. V gave up 0 bases and J gave up 2 bases, with 9 bases separating them. CDR1 and CDR2 (germline): SGHRS, YFSETQ. The CDR3 length is 14 residues.

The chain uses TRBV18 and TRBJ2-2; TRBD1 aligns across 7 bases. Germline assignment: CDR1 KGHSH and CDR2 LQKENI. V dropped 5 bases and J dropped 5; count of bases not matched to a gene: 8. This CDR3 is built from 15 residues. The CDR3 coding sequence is TGTGCCAGCTCAACAGGGGTTTTTCGGACCGGGGAGCTGTTTTTT. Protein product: CASSTGVFRTGELFF.

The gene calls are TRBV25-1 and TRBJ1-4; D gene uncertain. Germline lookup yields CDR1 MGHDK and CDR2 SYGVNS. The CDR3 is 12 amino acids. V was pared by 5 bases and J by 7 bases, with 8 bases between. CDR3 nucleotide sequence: TGTGCCAGCAGTACTACTGGTGAAAAACTGTTTTTT. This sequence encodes CASSTTGEKLFF.